The rows below give T cell receptor beta chains drawn from one sample of a study of cytomegalovirus exposure and HLA in healthy donors. Data came from immunoSEQ multiplex PCR; TCRdb stores just in-frame clones and leaves some out. The sample lists 100,000 to 150,000 clones; 72% were seen once. Sample: PBMCs. These receptors were obtained from a man between 25 and 39 years old in good health and CMV-seronegative. The CDR3 runs from the conserved cysteine through the conserved F or W. D genes are given only for firm matches. Clone size appears in some rows only: once, few, many, or a class for an expanded clone.

j_gene	v_gene	d_gene	abundance	CDR3aa	CDR3nt
TRBJ2-3	TRBV5-1	TRBD2	.	CASSWGLAGTDTQYF	TGCGCCAGCAGTTGGGGACTAGCGGGGACAGATACGCAGTATTTT
TRBJ1-1	TRBV25-1	TRBD1	.	CASSEWGGQGTEAFF	TGTGCCAGCAGTGAATGGGGCGGACAGGGAACTGAAGCTTTCTTT
TRBJ2-7	TRBV19	TRBD1	.	CASSPRTGYEQYF	TGTGCCAGTAGTCCCCGGACAGGGTACGAGCAGTACTTC
TRBJ1-4	TRBV11-2	.	.	CASSLKGGNNEKLFF	TGTGCCAGCAGCTTAAAAGGGGGAAATAATGAAAAACTGTTTTTT
TRBJ2-7	TRBV7-9	.	.	CASSADYEQYF	TGTGCCAGCAGCGCCGACTACGAGCAGTACTTC
TRBJ1-1	TRBV9	.	.	CASSARVGSEAFF	TGTGCCAGCAGCGCCAGGGTAGGGTCTGAAGCTTTCTTT
TRBJ2-1	TRBV28	.	.	CASSLFGGAYNEQFF	TGTGCCAGCAGTTTATTCGGGGGAGCCTACAATGAGCAGTTCTTC
TRBJ1-6	TRBV18	.	.	CASSPPGLYNSPLHF	TGTGCCAGCTCACCACCGGGCCTGTATAATTCACCCCTCCACTTT
TRBJ2-7	TRBV7-2	.	.	CASSLGPGDEQYF	TGTGCCAGCAGCTTAGGTCCCGGGGACGAGCAGTACTTC
TRBJ2-3	TRBV5-6	TRBD1	.	CASSSRDRGRQNTQYF	TGTGCCAGCAGCTCCCGGGACAGGGGGCGTCAAAATACGCAGTATTTT
TRBJ2-7	TRBV5-4	TRBD2	.	CASSSGGNSYEQYF	TGTGCCAGCAGTAGCGGGGGGAACTCCTACGAGCAGTACTTC
TRBJ1-5	TRBV5-1	.	.	CASSLAGISNQPQHF	TGCGCCAGCAGCTTAGCAGGTATCAGCAATCAGCCCCAGCATTTT
TRBJ2-7	TRBV29-1	TRBD1	few	CSVPAPQGAYEQYF	TGCAGCGTCCCTGCCCCACAGGGGGCCTACGAGCAGTACTTC
TRBJ1-1	TRBV5-1	.	.	CASSLGIGTGMNTEAFF	TGCGCCAGCAGCTTGGGAATCGGAACAGGGATGAACACTGAAGCTTTCTTT
TRBJ2-7	TRBV6-8	TRBD1	.	CASSFRQGDNRDIAYEQYF	TGTGCCAGCAGTTTTCGACAGGGGGATAACCGGGACATTGCCTACGAGCAGTACTTC
TRBJ2-7	TRBV9	.	once	CASSVGAGTYEQYF	TGTGCCAGCAGCGTAGGTGCGGGAACCTACGAGCAGTACTTC
TRBJ2-5	TRBV7-2	.	.	CASSSGGITQYF	TGTGCCAGCAGCTCGGGGGGCATAACCCAGTACTTC
TRBJ1-3	TRBV7-8	TRBD1	.	CASSLGGVRGLNGNTIYF	TGTGCCAGCAGCTTAGGGGGGGTCAGGGGGCTTAACGGAAACACCATATATTTT
TRBJ1-4	TRBV29-1	.	.	CSVGQPFNEKLFF	TGCAGCGTAGGACAGCCTTTTAATGAAAAACTGTTTTTT
TRBJ2-3	TRBV27	TRBD2	.	CASSWGLARTDTQYF	TGTGCCAGCAGTTGGGGACTAGCGCGCACAGATACGCAGTATTTT
TRBJ1-1	TRBV19	.	.	CASSTVDSARYEAFF	TGTGCCAGTAGTACAGTGGACAGCGCGCGGTATGAAGCTTTCTTT
TRBJ1-1	TRBV11-2	.	.	CASSAYARANTEAFF	TGTGCCAGCAGTGCATACGCCAGGGCGAACACTGAAGCTTTCTTT
TRBJ2-5	TRBV5-1	TRBD2	.	CASSFGLAGIQETQYF	TGCGCCAGCAGCTTCGGCCTAGCGGGTATCCAAGAGACCCAGTACTTC
TRBJ1-5	TRBV21-1	.	.	CASSKVMRHLGRNNQPQHF	TGTGCCAGCAGCAAAGTCATGAGACACCTGGGGAGAAACAATCAGCCCCAGCATTTT
TRBJ2-5	TRBV6-1	TRBD1	.	CASSATGSGETQYF	TGTGCCAGCAGTGCGACAGGGTCGGGTGAGACCCAGTACTTC
TRBJ1-5	TRBV19	TRBD1	.	CASSIFEGQGRQPQHF	TGTGCCAGTAGTATTTTCGAGGGACAGGGGAGACAGCCCCAGCATTTT
TRBJ1-2	TRBV2	TRBD1	.	CASSDPTGVPGYTF	TGTGCCAGCAGTGACCCGACAGGGGTCCCTGGCTACACCTTC
TRBJ1-1	TRBV5-4	TRBD1	.	CASSLRDRRTEAFF	TGTGCCAGCAGCCTTAGGGACAGGCGCACTGAAGCTTTCTTT
TRBJ1-1	TRBV5-4	.	.	CASSQGNTEAFF	TGTGCCAGCTCTCAGGGGAACACTGAAGCTTTCTTT
TRBJ1-3	TRBV19	.	.	CASTIRGSSGNTIYF	TGTGCCAGTACCATCAGGGGTAGCTCTGGAAACACCATATATTTT
TRBJ1-1	TRBV28	.	once	CASNNPSGRGNTEAFF	TGTGCCAGCAATAATCCGTCGGGGCGGGGGAACACTGAAGCTTTCTTT
TRBJ2-5	TRBV7-7	TRBD2	.	CASSPGGGAEETQYF	TGTGCCAGCAGCCCGGGCGGGGGGGCCGAAGAGACCCAGTACTTC
TRBJ1-4	TRBV4-2	.	.	CASSQESPGGTNEKLLF	TGTGCCAGCAGCCAGGAGTCCCCGGGGGGCACTAATGAAAAACTGCTTTTT
TRBJ2-4	TRBV5-8	.	.	CASSFSLAKNIQYF	TGTGCCAGCAGCTTCTCGTTAGCCAAAAACATTCAGTACTTC
TRBJ2-7	TRBV7-2	TRBD1	.	CASRQDRDPHYEQYF	TGTGCCAGCAGACAGGACAGGGACCCTCACTACGAGCAGTACTTC
TRBJ2-7	TRBV4-3	.	.	CASSLRWGGYYEQYF	TGCGCCAGCAGCCTCCGATGGGGGGGCTACTACGAGCAGTACTTC
TRBJ1-1	TRBV10-3	.	.	CAISGGGEAFF	TGTGCCATCAGCGGAGGTGGTGAAGCTTTCTTT
TRBJ2-5	TRBV5-4	TRBD1	.	CASSPTSGYRGPQETQYF	TGTGCCAGCAGCCCCACCTCGGGATACAGGGGACCGCAAGAGACCCAGTACTTC
TRBJ2-2	TRBV28	TRBD1	.	CASSFPDRGLGELFF	TGTGCCAGCAGTTTTCCCGACAGGGGGCTAGGGGAGCTGTTTTTT
TRBJ1-1	TRBV5-5	.	few	CASRSPGEGPTEAFF	TGTGCCAGCAGGTCGCCAGGTGAGGGTCCCACTGAAGCTTTCTTT
TRBJ1-1	TRBV7-9	.	few	CASSLAGMNTEAFF	TGTGCCAGCAGCTTAGCCGGGATGAACACTGAAGCTTTCTTT